These T cell receptor beta chains were read from a single sample in a study of T cells after yellow fever vaccination. TCRdb analysed the 5' RACE reads with MiXCR anew, one entry per CDR3 protein. The sample holds roughly 260,000 distinct CDR3 sequences, over 10% seen once. The source was CD4+ T cells sorted from PBMCs, collected 45 days after the yellow fever booster vaccination. The receptors were gathered from a man between 25 and 39 years old who received the YFV17D yellow fever vaccine. Both conserved end residues are part of each CDR3. The D gene is left open where the match is weak. The size field is filled for only some rows; it gives once, few, many or a size class.

D | J | V | size | CDR3 | DNA
. | TRBJ2-7 | TRBV20-1 | few | CSARETEIYEQYF | TGCAGTGCTAGAGAAACAGAGATCTACGAGCAGTACTTC
. | TRBJ2-5 | TRBV7-6 | . | CASSLASKTQYF | TGTGCCAGCAGCTTAGCGAGTAAGACCCAGTACTTC
. | TRBJ2-5 | TRBV10-3 | . | CAISDGETQYF | TGTGCCATCAGTGACGGGGAGACCCAGTACTTC
. | TRBJ1-1 | TRBV20-1 | few | CSARADRLMNTEAFF | TGCAGTGCTAGAGCCGACAGGCTCATGAACACTGAAGCTTTCTTT
. | TRBJ2-1 | TRBV6-5 | many | CASSYRGVRDSTVSEQFF | TGTGCCAGCAGTTACAGAGGCGTCCGGGATTCAACGGTTTCTGAGCAGTTCTTC
TRBD2 | TRBJ2-3 | TRBV7-2 | . | CASSLVVAGGPADTQYF | TGTGCCAGCAGCTTAGTGGTAGCGGGAGGGCCGGCGGATACGCAGTATTTT
TRBD2 | TRBJ2-7 | TRBV12-3/TRBV12-4 | few | CASSSREGYEQYF | TGTGCCAGCAGCTCCCGGGAGGGATACGAGCAGTACTTC
TRBD2 | TRBJ2-1 | TRBV3-1 | few | CASSQDLADSYNEQFF | TGTGCCAGCAGCCAAGATCTAGCGGACTCCTACAATGAGCAGTTCTTC
. | TRBJ1-5 | TRBV14 | . | CASSQDSYQPQHF | TGTGCCAGCAGCCAAGACAGCTATCAGCCCCAGCATTTT
. | TRBJ2-3 | TRBV10-1 | many | CASSPAGREKGTDTQYF | TGCGCCAGCAGCCCTGCGGGACGGGAGAAGGGCACAGATACGCAGTATTTT
. | TRBJ2-2 | TRBV28 | few | CASSLSGGTGELFF | TGTGCCAGCAGTTTATCCGGCGGGACCGGGGAGCTGTTTTTT
TRBD2 | TRBJ2-1 | TRBV5-1 | few | CASRPTGDYYNEQFF | TGCGCCAGCAGGCCAACTGGGGACTACTACAATGAGCAGTTCTTC
. | TRBJ1-4 | TRBV5-1 | . | CASSKAANEKLFF | TGCGCCAGCTCTAAGGCTGCGAATGAAAAACTGTTTTTT
. | TRBJ2-7 | TRBV19 | few | CASSIDQLTKEQYF | TGTGCCAGTAGTATAGATCAACTGACTAAGGAGCAGTACTTC
. | TRBJ1-1 | TRBV7-2 | . | CASSLDLTEAFF | TGTGCCAGCAGCCTAGATCTCACTGAAGCTTTCTTT
. | TRBJ1-5 | TRBV21-1 | . | CASSKVTPYRDHNQPQHF | TGTGCCAGCAGCAAAGTTACACCCTACCGGGACCACAATCAGCCCCAGCATTTT
. | TRBJ2-3 | TRBV7-2 | many | CASFLSGADTQYF | TGTGCCAGCTTTTTGTCGGGAGCAGATACGCAGTATTTT
. | TRBJ1-1 | TRBV12-3/TRBV12-4 | few | CASSPYRDNRNTEAFF | TGTGCCAGCAGTCCCTACAGGGACAACCGGAACACTGAAGCTTTCTTT
TRBD1 | TRBJ2-2 | TRBV11-2 | many | CASSLRTGVTGELFF | TGTGCCAGCAGCTTAAGGACAGGGGTCACCGGGGAGCTGTTTTTT
. | TRBJ2-5 | TRBV30 | . | CAWTAGGRETQYF | TGTGCCTGGACGGCAGGGGGGCGAGAGACCCAGTACTTC